This TCR beta chain was recovered during a study of blood T cell repertoires in COVID-19. For the study at large: Sources were T cells, B-cell-depleted T cells, or PBMCs; the material itself was cDNA or gDNA.

Original analysis: Reference gene primer amplification gave estimated nucleated cell counts. TCRdb keeps only in-frame clones here, not all; method: immunoSEQ multiplex PCR. That table is the source of V, J and clone size, and D and trimming were worked out from the DNA. The sample includes 25,000 to 35,000 clones, 72% seen only once; the top ten take roughly 21%. This TCR derives from a boy between 2 and 10 years old with active or convalescent COVID-19. Sequencing was carried out using peripheral blood.

CDR3 in amino acids: CASSQTSGITGELFF. The DNA for the CDR3 is TGTGCCAGCAGTCAAACTAGCGGGATCACCGGGGAGCTGTTTTTT. The genes are TRBV11-3 and TRBJ2-2; 10 bases agree with TRBD2. J was trimmed by 4 bases and V by 6 bases; bases with no gene match: 5. Germline CDR1 reads SGHNT; CDR2 reads YENEEA. The CDR3 sequence is 15 residues long.